These 30 T cell receptor beta chains were sequenced from one sample in a study of CD8 T cells in Susac syndrome. Roughly 0.45 to 1 ug RNA was reverse transcribed with random hexamers. TCRdb re-called the immunoSEQ multiplex PCR reads with MiXCR, one entry per CDR3 protein. The sample consists of 95,000 to 150,000 distinct CDR3 sequences, about 94% of them appearing once. Sequencing was performed on CD8+ T cells from PBMCs. The source is a human donor with Susac syndrome.

The chain joins TRBV28 to TRBJ2-2; 8 bases fit TRBD1. This CDR3 has 15 amino acids. Unmatched junction bases numbered 6, after V lost 6 bases and J lost 3 bases. Per germline, CDR1 MDHEN and CDR2 SYDVKM. The CDR3 DNA reads as TGTGCCAGCAGCGTGGGACAGGTCCACACCGGGGAGCTGTTTTTT. Encoded protein: CASSVGQVHTGELFF.

V usage is TRBV6-2 or TRBV6-3 and J usage is TRBJ2-1; 9 nucleotides align to TRBD1. Germline CDR1 reads MNHEY; CDR2 reads SVGEGT. J lost 1 base, V lost 5 bases, and 3 bases had no gene match. The CDR3 is 15 residues long. DNA for the CDR3: TGTGCCAGCAGTACGACAGGGGGTTCCTACAATGAGCAGTTCTTC. Protein sequence: CASSTTGGSYNEQFF.

The chain links TRBV9 to TRBJ1-1; 9 bases are a match to TRBD1. Germline assignment: CDR1 SGDLS and CDR2 YYNGEE. CDR3 length: 17 residues. V shed 4 bases, J shed 2 bases, and the junction held 12 bases outside the gene matches. CDR3 sequence (DNA): TGTGCCAGCAGCCCATGGGTCGGGACAGGGAAAAACACTGAAGCTTTCTTT. This encodes CASSPWVGTGKNTEAFF.

V and J are TRBV2 and TRBJ2-7; possibly TRBD2 for D (5 bases). Between the trimmed V and J ends, which lost 7 bases and 3 bases, there was a span of 16 bases. CDR3 length: 14 residues. Germline V gene lookup returns CDR1 SNHLY and CDR2 FYNNEI. The CDR3 sequence: CASTWGEGFYEQYF. The CDR3 DNA is TGTGCCAGCACGTGGGGAGAGGGTTTCTACGAGCAGTACTTC.

V and J are TRBV4-2 and TRBJ2-1; D call uncertain. From germline, CDR1 is LGHNA and CDR2 YNFKEQ. The V and J ends lost 1 base and 7 bases respectively, with 8 bases between them. There are 13 residues in the CDR3. The CDR3: CASSQAGENEQFF. For the CDR3, the DNA is TGTGCCAGCAGCCAAGCGGGTGAGAATGAGCAGTTCTTC.

This chain joins TRBV4-2 and TRBJ2-2; TRBD2 agrees at 7 bases. Germline V CDR1 and CDR2: LGHNA, YNFKEQ. CDR3 length: 16 residues. V dropped 4 bases and J dropped 1; count of bases not matched to a gene: 6. Here the CDR3 DNA reads TGTGCCAGCAGCCCAGCGGGACTGATGAACACCGGGGAGCTGTTTTTT. This sequence encodes CASSPAGLMNTGELFF.

This chain links TRBV30 with TRBJ1-1, with D possibly matching TRBD1 (6 bases). The CDR3 is 13 amino acids. Trimming took off 0 bases at V and 5 bases at J, with 10 bases between the two ends. Germline V gene data show CDR1 as GTSNPN and CDR2 as SVGIG (reference sequence). The CDR3 loop is CAWSVTGTTEAFF. In nucleotides, the CDR3 is TGTGCCTGGAGTGTGACAGGAACAACTGAAGCTTTCTTT.

The rearrangement uses TRBV5-1 and TRBJ2-7; 7 bases map to TRBD1. Germline CDR1 SGHRS, CDR2 YFSETQ. The CDR3 consists of 14 residues. Trimming removed 1 base from V and 2 bases from J; junction bases left unmatched: 3. The CDR3 loop reads CASSLTGVTYEQYF. The CDR3 region has the DNA TGCGCCAGCAGCTTGACAGGGGTTACCTACGAGCAGTACTTC.

The chain combines TRBV20-1 with TRBJ2-1; 8 bases match TRBD2. Unmatched junction bases numbered 6, after V lost 4 bases and J lost 4 bases. The CDR3 is made up of 14 amino acids. Per germline, CDR1 DFQATT and CDR2 SNEGSKA (reference sequence). The CDR3 is CSAKGLDTYNEQFF. The CDR3 nucleotides read TGCAGTGCTAAGGGACTAGATACATACAATGAGCAGTTCTTC.

The chain uses TRBV25-1 and TRBJ1-3; the D gene is possibly TRBD1 (5 bases). CDR3 length: 13 amino acids. V gave up 2 bases and J gave up 3 bases, with 5 bases separating them. Looked up from germline, CDR1 is MGHDK and CDR2 is SYGVNS. The CDR3, as DNA: TGTGCCAGCAGTGAAGGGGGTGGAAACACCATATATTTT. Protein: CASSEGGGNTIYF.

V is TRBV12-3 or TRBV12-4 and J is TRBJ1-1; D uncertain. The CDR3 is 11 amino acids. V was pared by 3 bases and J by 8 bases, with 7 bases between. CDR3: CASSFGEEAFF. The DNA of the CDR3 is TGTGCCAGCAGTTTTGGTGAAGAAGCTTTCTTT.

J is TRBJ2-2 and V is TRBV2; D is undetermined. The ends were cut back, 5 bases at V and 1 base at J, with 5 bases in the middle. CDR1 and CDR2 (germline): SNHLY, FYNNEI. CDR3 length equals 13 residues. CDR3 DNA sequence: TGTGCCAGCAGTCGACTGAACACCGGGGAGCTGTTTTTT. Its protein product is CASSRLNTGELFF.

This chain's CDR3 is CASSQGAGEQFF. CDR3 coding DNA: TGCGCCAGCAGCCAAGGGGCGGGTGAGCAGTTCTTC. The chain has TRBV4-1 and TRBJ2-1; the D gene is possibly TRBD2 (5 bases). This CDR3 region has 12 residues. Germline V lookup: CDR1 MGHRA, CDR2 YSYEKL. V was shortened by 1 base and J by 9 bases, with 7 bases between the two germline ends.

This clonotype was counted only a few times. The chain is built from TRBV2 and TRBJ2-2; D might be TRBD2 (6 bases). Germline V gene data show CDR1 as SNHLY and CDR2 as FYNNEI. Between the trimmed V and J ends, which lost 6 bases and 1 base, there was a span of 9 bases. The CDR3 is 14 amino acids. The CDR3 sequence: CASREEGNTGELFF. The CDR3 DNA follows: TGTGCCAGCAGGGAGGAGGGGAACACCGGGGAGCTGTTTTTT.

This chain joins TRBV5-1 and TRBJ1-2, with D tentatively TRBD1 (6 bases). The CDR3 extends over 18 amino acids. In germline, CDR1 is SGHRS, CDR2 YFSETQ. V lost 2 bases, J lost 5 bases, and 25 bases lay in between. This CDR3 is CASSLGGGLVLPLYGYTF. In DNA form, the CDR3 reads TGCGCCAGCAGCTTAGGGGGGGGCCTCGTGCTCCCCTTGTATGGCTACACCTTC.

The chain uses TRBV6-4 and TRBJ2-3; 8 bases are a match to TRBD1. Germline V lookup: CDR1 MRHNA, CDR2 SNTAGT. This CDR3 has 16 amino acids. The junction had 8 bases not matched to a gene; V was cut back by 5 bases and J by 1 base. This CDR3 is CASSLGQGGGTDTQYF. The CDR3 DNA reads TGTGCCAGCAGTCTCGGACAGGGTGGAGGCACAGATACGCAGTATTTT.

This clonotype was recorded once. This sequence joins TRBV30 and TRBJ1-1; tentatively, D is TRBD1 (6 bases). V was trimmed by 4 bases and J by 0 bases, leaving 9 bases between them. The CDR3 is made up of 13 amino acids. In germline, CDR1 is GTSNPN, CDR2 SVGIG (reference sequence). The CDR3 sequence: CAWNGQLNTEAFF. CDR3 sequence (DNA): TGTGCCTGGAACGGACAGCTGAACACTGAAGCTTTCTTT.

The V gene is TRBV3-1, the J gene TRBJ1-5, with a weak D call TRBD1 (5 bases). The V end was cut by 5 bases, the J end by 2 bases, with 13 bases between. Germline CDR1 reads LGHDT; CDR2 reads YNNKEL (reference sequence). This CDR3 region has 15 residues. This CDR3 reads CASSRAGEGNQPQHF. CDR3 coding DNA: TGTGCCAGCAGCAGGGCGGGGGAGGGCAATCAGCCCCAGCATTTT. The full variable domain, with the rest looked up from reference TRBV3-1 and TRBJ1-5, is DTAVSQTPKYLVTQMGNDKSIKCEQNLGHDTMYWYKQDSKKFLKIMFSYNNKELIINETVPNRFSPKSPDKAHLNLHINSLELGDSAVYFCASSRAGEGNQPQHFGDGTRLSIL.

The chain employs TRBV3-1 and TRBJ2-3; D gene unclear. V lost 0 bases and J 2 bases, leaving 9 bases between the germline ends. CDR3 length: 15 amino acids. Germline V CDR1 and CDR2: LGHDT, YNNKEL (reference sequence). CDR3 residues: CASSQDSRHTDTQYF. The CDR3, as DNA: TGTGCCAGCAGCCAAGATTCGCGTCACACAGATACGCAGTATTTT.

The chain uses TRBV12-5 and TRBJ1-5; 8 bases fit TRBD1. The germline V gene encodes CDR1 LGHNT and CDR2 FRNRAP. This CDR3 has 17 residues. J was trimmed by 3 bases and V by 5 bases; bases with no gene match: 12. The CDR3 reads CASGRGAGTGLNQPQHF. CDR3 nucleotides: TGTGCTAGTGGTCGGGGCGCCGGGACAGGACTCAATCAGCCCCAGCATTTT.

The chain joins TRBV27 to TRBJ2-7; tentatively, D is TRBD2 (6 bases). Germline-derived CDR1 and CDR2 are MNHEY and SMNVEV (reference sequence). The CDR3 has 15 residues. Trimming removed 6 bases from V and 0 bases from J, with 15 bases in between. This CDR3 is CASSYMGGSSYEQYF. The CDR3 coding sequence is TGTGCCAGCAGCTATATGGGGGGAAGCTCCTACGAGCAGTACTTC.

In its sample, this clonotype was seen a few times. V usage is TRBV4-3 and J usage is TRBJ2-1; TRBD1 matches at 7 bases. Germline V gene lookup returns CDR1 LGHNA and CDR2 YSLEER. J was trimmed by 3 bases and V by 1 base; bases with no gene match: 3. The CDR3 covers 15 residues. Here the CDR3 DNA reads TGCGCCAGCAGCCAAGCCCAGGGGGACTACAATGAGCAGTTCTTC. Translation gives CASSQAQGDYNEQFF.

This chain uses TRBV7-3 with TRBJ2-7; tentatively, D is TRBD2 (7 bases). Germline loops: CDR1 SGHTA, CDR2 FQGTGA. The CDR3 loop spans 15 amino acids. Trimming pared 1 base from V and 0 bases from J, leaving 10 bases between. CDR3 coding DNA: TGTGCCAGCAGCTTAATGGCGGGGGCCTCCTACGAGCAGTACTTC. Encoded protein: CASSLMAGASYEQYF.

The chain couples TRBV30 to TRBJ2-3, with 7 bases fitting TRBD2. The CDR3 is made up of 14 amino acids. With 2 bases clipped from V and 4 bases from J, the junction kept 6 bases outside the gene matches. Germline V CDR1 and CDR2: GTSNPN, SVGIG (reference sequence). CDR3 nucleotides: TGTGCCTGGAGTCCCGGCGGGAGTGCAGATACGCAGTATTTT. Its protein is CAWSPGGSADTQYF. Full variable domain (outside the CDR3, taken from reference TRBV30 and TRBJ2-3): SQTIHQWPATLVQPVGSPLSLECTVEGTSNPNLYWYRQAAGRGLQLLFYSVGIGQISSEVPQNLSASRPQDRQFILSSKKLLLSDSGFYLCAWSPGGSADTQYFGPGTRLTVL.

The chain joins TRBV4-1 to TRBJ1-2; 9 nucleotides align to TRBD1. V lost 1 base, J lost 3 bases, and 6 bases stayed unmatched. This CDR3 is built from 16 residues. CDR1 is MGHRA, CDR2 YSYEKL, per germline. DNA for the CDR3: TGCGCCAGCAGCCAAGCACACAGGGGGCCAGACTATGGCTACACCTTC. Protein product: CASSQAHRGPDYGYTF.

J is TRBJ2-3 and V is TRBV28; 14 positions agree with TRBD2. The CDR3 length is 19 residues. The germline gives CDR1 MDHEN, CDR2 SYDVKM. V lost 8 bases and J lost 2; bases outside the gene matches: 15. For the CDR3, the DNA is TGTGCCAGCCCTAGATCGCGACTAGCGGGGGGGCTGCCCACAGATACGCAGTATTTT. Protein sequence: CASPRSRLAGGLPTDTQYF.

The chain employs TRBV15 and TRBJ2-5, with D perhaps TRBD1 or TRBD2 (6 bases each). CDR3 length: 14 residues. In germline, CDR1 is LNHNV, CDR2 YYDKDF (reference sequence). Trimming stripped 1 base from V and 4 bases from J, with 10 bases between. The CDR3 sequence is CATSRVGGRETQYF. The CDR3 DNA sequence: TGTGCCACCAGCAGAGTAGGGGGGAGAGAGACCCAGTACTTC.

The chain carries TRBV15 and TRBJ2-5; 8 bases are a match to TRBD2. After removal of 5 bases from V and 5 bases from J, the junction contained 10 bases not matched to a gene. The CDR3 spans 15 residues. CDR1 LNHNV and CDR2 YYDKDF come from the germline V gene (reference sequence). CDR3 region: CATSLSAGGLETQYF. In DNA, the CDR3 is TGTGCCACCAGCCTATCCGCGGGGGGCTTGGAGACCCAGTACTTC.

The chain links TRBV20-1 to TRBJ2-2; 10 bases line up with TRBD1. Germline CDR1 DFQATT, CDR2 SNEGSKA (reference sequence). The CDR3 loop spans 15 amino acids. After removal of 4 bases from V and 7 bases from J, the junction contained 9 bases not matched to a gene. CDR3 region: CSATQGGQGLGELFF. CDR3 coding DNA: TGCAGTGCTACCCAAGGGGGACAGGGGCTCGGGGAGCTGTTTTTT.

The chain couples TRBV18 to TRBJ2-1; D tentatively fits TRBD1 or TRBD2 (5 bases each). Trimming removed 5 bases from V and 2 bases from J, with 16 bases in between. Germline loops: CDR1 KGHSH, CDR2 LQKENI. CDR3 length: 16 residues. CDR3 residues: CASSSYGTFTYNEQFF. Written as DNA, the CDR3 is TGTGCCAGCTCATCGTACGGGACCTTCACCTACAATGAGCAGTTCTTC.